This T cell receptor beta chain stems from a study of cytomegalovirus exposure and HLA in healthy donors. Notes on the study in general: Cytomegalovirus-associated status was assigned to 164 TCR beta chains.

The germline V gene encodes CDR1 MDHEN and CDR2 SYDVKM. Trimming removed 6 bases from V and 4 bases from J; junction bases left unmatched: 11. There are 15 residues in the CDR3. The donors comprised healthy bone marrow donors. With 60 Vbeta and 13 Jbeta primers, the PCR was carried out. Here immunoSEQ multiplex PCR was the method, and the copy in TCRdb shows in-frame clones only, minus some. The table has over 95,000 clones, 77% seen once. This clone was seen only a few times. No antigen is known for it. The sequence came from a man aged 40-49 years in good health and CMV-seropositive. This rearrangement joins TRBV28 to TRBJ2-7; 8 bases agree with TRBD1. The sequencing input was PBMCs. The CDR3 reads CASSVRAGGAYEQYF. CDR3 nucleotides: TGTGCCAGCAGCGTACGGGCAGGGGGCGCTTACGAGCAGTACTTC.